This T cell receptor (beta chain) was retrieved from a study of T-cell memory formation after mild COVID-19 (dated by TCRdb to 2020 to 2023). Broadly, across the study: TCR sequence clusters from the two donors were largely donor specific. In two donors, T-cell clones that expanded and contracted after mild COVID-19 were tracked by sequencing TCRalpha and TCRbeta repertoires over time. The cohort comprised two young, previously healthy adult volunteers, one female and one male.

PBMCs were isolated by Ficoll-Paque density gradient centrifugation. What the study reported, not specific to this receptor: Contracting CD4+ clones were located mainly in the CM and EM memory subsets, whereas CD8+ clones were found to be enriched in EMRA. SARS-CoV-2 specificity was not confirmed for the second-wave clones peaking on day 37. Only a couple of mild cases were covered by the study, and larger cohorts that include severe cases with pre-infection samples were considered necessary. The detection of some responding clones in pre-infection memory suggests that pre-existing cross-reactive memory T cells joined the SARS-CoV-2 response. From day 15 to 85, contracting clones showed balanced CD4/CD8 phenotypes, whereas a second wave of clones that expanded from day 15 to 37 leaned towards CD4+.

A note on this clonotype: Its antigen is not yet known. No base quality information exists; no much larger clone differs at one position.

V is shortened by 0 bases, J by 4 bases, and the region joining them spans 16 bases. From the cysteine through the phenylalanine, the CDR3 covers 17 amino acids. The sequence is cut down to CDR3 DNA, 51 bases in frame from base 1. From the germline V gene, CDR1 is LGHNT and CDR2 is FRNRAP. TCRdb names Illumina NovaSeq 6000 as the instrument used. Using 5'RACE with constant-segment primers, TCRalpha and TCRbeta cDNA libraries were constructed, with sample barcodes and unique molecular identifiers added in the process. Trizol reagent was used to extract RNA from every sample. Libraries were amplified in two PCR steps, with a second sample barcode and Illumina TruSeq adapters added in the second step. Sequencing of the libraries was done on an Illumina NovaSeq, producing 2 x 150 bp paired-end reads. Regarding the original processing steps: Reads were demultiplexed and collapsed into UMI-guided consensus sequences with migec v1.2.7. Using mixcr v2.1.11, the UMI consensuses were aligned to TRA and TRB V and J templates and assembled into clonotypes. A clonotype was counted as expanded or contracted only when both edgeR and NoisET called the clonotype significant, with the noise models trained on biological replicates. For edgeR calls, a false discovery rate-adjusted p below 0.01 and a log2 fold-change threshold of 1 were applied. As an exploratory analysis of dynamics, max-normalized trajectories of the 1000 most abundant clonotypes were examined by PCA with hierarchical clustering. Separately sequenced CD4+ and CD8+ repertoires were used to assign a CD4 or CD8 phenotype to each responding clone. In-frame beta chains were kept once TCRdb had trimmed the public reads at Q25 with fastp and called clones with MiXCR. One record per CDR3 amino acid sequence lists the most common genes and DNA. The authors' filters were not applied to this entry. The sample includes about 120,000 distinct CDR3 sequences, with about 24% observed a single time. Together, the top ten hold around 40% of the sample.

This chain is built from TRBV12-5 and TRBJ2-1; the D match is possibly TRBD1 or TRBD2, with 5 bases aligned in each. The specimen sequenced was PBMCs or a T cell subset sorted from them (not recorded which). This receptor was obtained from a man aged 18 to 35 who had mild COVID-19 (a few samples of this study predate the infection). The sample titles of this study are shuffled in the database, so cell type and time point are left out; the donor was told from shared clones. The encoded CDR3 is CASGLVRGRGVYNEQFF. DNA sequence: TGTGCTAGTGGTTTGGTACGAGGGAGAGGGGTATACAATGAGCAGTTCTTC. Reference TRBV12-5 and TRBJ2-1 genes cover what lies past the CDR3, so the full variable domain is DARVTQTPRHKVTEMGQEVTMRCQPILGHNTVFWYRQTMMQGLELLAYFRNRAPLDDSGMPKDRFSAEMPDATLATLKIQPSEPRDSAVYFCASGLVRGRGVYNEQFFGPGTRLTVL.